This T cell receptor beta chain was captured by sequencing in a study of OX40 agonist ivuxolimab in advanced cancers. Overall study context: An anti-OX40 (CD134) antibody with agonistic activity, ivuxolimab, was administered to patients. Study results and caveats: The CD4+ and CD8+ T cells in the blood had expanded clonally by week 6 at 0.1 to 3.0 mg/kg.

As to this clone: The antigen remains unidentified.

Here immunoSEQ multiplex PCR was the method, and the copy in TCRdb shows in-frame clones only, minus some. The repertoire holds under 40,000 clones, with 75% to 95% as singletons. This sequence originates from an adult with an advanced solid tumor such as melanoma, head and neck, liver or kidney cancer. The input for sequencing was CD4+ or CD8+ T cells sorted from blood, taken in a trial of the OX40 agonist ivuxolimab.

CDR3 sequence: CASSFGGYEQYF. DNA for the CDR3: TGCGCCAGCAGCTTTGGGGGTTACGAGCAGTACTTC. V is TRBV5-1 and J is TRBJ2-7; D is possibly TRBD1 or TRBD2 (5 bases each). The CDR3 covers 12 residues. Per the germline V gene, CDR1 is SGHRS and CDR2 is YFSETQ. The V gene lost 2 bases and the J gene lost 4 bases, with 7 bases spanning the gap.